This T cell receptor (beta chain) was sequenced for a study of blood T cell repertoires in COVID-19. Measured with immunoSEQ multiplex PCR; TCRdb has only the in-frame clones, and not every one. This sample has tens of thousands of clones, with 60% to 85% found just once. V lost 4 bases, J lost 7 bases, and 11 bases lay in between. The germline V gene encodes CDR1 SGHDN and CDR2 FVKESK. There are 14 residues in the CDR3. The sequencing sample was made of peripheral blood. The receptor comes from a woman older than 75 with acute or convalescent COVID-19. The V gene is TRBV14, the J gene TRBJ1-6; no clear D. The CDR3 sequence is CASSPGLMNSPLHF. The CDR3 bases are TGTGCCAGCAGCCCCGGACTCATGAATTCACCCCTCCACTTT.